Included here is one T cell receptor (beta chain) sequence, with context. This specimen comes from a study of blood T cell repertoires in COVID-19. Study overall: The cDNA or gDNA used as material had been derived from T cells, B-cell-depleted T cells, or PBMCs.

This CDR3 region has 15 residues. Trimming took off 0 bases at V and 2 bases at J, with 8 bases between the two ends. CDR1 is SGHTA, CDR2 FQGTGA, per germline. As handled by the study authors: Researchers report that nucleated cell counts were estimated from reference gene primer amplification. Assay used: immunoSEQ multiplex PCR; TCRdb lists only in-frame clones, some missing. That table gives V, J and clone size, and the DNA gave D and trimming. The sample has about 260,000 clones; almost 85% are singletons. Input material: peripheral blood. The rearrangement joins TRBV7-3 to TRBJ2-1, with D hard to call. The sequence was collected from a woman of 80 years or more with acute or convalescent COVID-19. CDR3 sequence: CASSLTRSTYNEQFF. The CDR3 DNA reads TGTGCCAGCAGCTTAACCAGGTCGACCTACAATGAGCAGTTCTTC.